The TCR beta chain under discussion was sequenced for a study of T cells in Graves' hyperthyroidism and ophthalmopathy. In germline, CDR1 is MDHEN, CDR2 SYDVKM. The CDR3 covers 15 residues. Trimming took 6 bases from V and 7 from J, leaving 18 bases between them. Patients aged 18 to 65 with hyperthyroidism were newly diagnosed, with duration under 2 months. First hyperthyroidism diagnosis is when the blood sample was obtained, before any ophthalmopathy symptoms. PBMCs were sourced from roughly 9.3 ml fresh peripheral blood. There were TCR beta CDR3 regions amplified from RNA transcripts. The HTBI primer set served for first-round RT-PCR of the TCR CDR3. TCRdb recomputed calls from the multiplex PCR reads with MiXCR, one row per CDR3 protein. The sample consists of roughly 290,000 distinct CDR3 sequences, 13% of them appearing once. This clonotype was recorded at least ten times.

Source material: blood. This chain connects TRBV28 to TRBJ1-4, with D possibly TRBD1 on 5 matching bases. The sequence came from a woman in her 30s with Graves' hyperthyroidism that later progressed to Graves' ophthalmopathy. The CDR3 coding sequence is TGTGCCAGCAGAAAGTGGGGCAGGGTTGGTGAAAAACTGTTTTTT. This encodes CASRKWGRVGEKLFF. Supplemented by reference TRBV28 and TRBJ1-4, the full variable domain reads DVKVTQSSRYLVKRTGEKVFLECVQDMDHENMFWYRQDPGLGLRLIYFSYDVKMKEKGDIPEGYSVSREKKERFSLILESASTNQTSMYLCASRKWGRVGEKLFFGSGTQLSVL.